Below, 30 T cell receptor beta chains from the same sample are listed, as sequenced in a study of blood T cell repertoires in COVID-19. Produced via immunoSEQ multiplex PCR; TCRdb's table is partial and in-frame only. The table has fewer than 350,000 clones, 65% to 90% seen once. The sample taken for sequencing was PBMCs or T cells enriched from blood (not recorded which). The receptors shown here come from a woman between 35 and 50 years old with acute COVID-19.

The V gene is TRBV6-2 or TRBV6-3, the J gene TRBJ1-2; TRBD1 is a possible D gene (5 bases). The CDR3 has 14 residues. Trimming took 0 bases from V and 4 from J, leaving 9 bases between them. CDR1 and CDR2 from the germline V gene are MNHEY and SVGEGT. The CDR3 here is CASSYSDSIYGYTF. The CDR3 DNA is TGTGCCAGCAGTTACTCAGACAGCATCTATGGCTACACCTTC.

The CDR3 region has the DNA TGCGCCAGTGTGCGGGGGGAGGTTAGAGAGACCCAGTACTTC. As protein: CASVRGEVRETQYF. The J gene is TRBJ2-5, the V gene TRBV5-1; 8 bases are shared with TRBD2. This CDR3 contains 14 residues. V shed 8 bases and J 4 bases; nucleotides not matched to a gene: 10. Germline values: CDR1 SGHRS, CDR2 YFSETQ.

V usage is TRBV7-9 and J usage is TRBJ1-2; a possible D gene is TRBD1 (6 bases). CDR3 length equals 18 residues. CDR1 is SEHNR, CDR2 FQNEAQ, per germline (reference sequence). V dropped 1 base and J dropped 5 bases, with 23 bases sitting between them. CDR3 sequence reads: CASSLVNGIRGSPYGYTF. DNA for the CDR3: TGTGCCAGCAGCTTAGTTAATGGGATCAGGGGAAGCCCTTATGGCTACACCTTC.

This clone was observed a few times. The CDR3 nucleotides are TGTGCCAGCAGCCAACGAGCGGGAACGGGCGAGCAGTACTTC. Translating it yields CASSQRAGTGEQYF. The chain employs TRBV14 and TRBJ2-7, with 7 nucleotides matching TRBD2. This CDR3 has 14 amino acids. The J segment lost 6 bases and the V segment lost 2 bases, leaving 7 bases of the junction unmatched. CDR1 is SGHDN and CDR2 is FVKESK in the germline V gene. Full variable domain (outside the CDR3, taken from reference TRBV14 and TRBJ2-7): EAGVTQFPSHSVIEKGQTVTLRCDPISGHDNLYWYRRVMGKEIKFLLHFVKESKQDESGMPNNRFLAERTGGTYSTLKVQPAELEDSGVYFCASSQRAGTGEQYFGPGTRLTVT.

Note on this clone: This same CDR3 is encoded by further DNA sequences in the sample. The CDR3 DNA is TGTGCCACCAGCAGAGACCAGGTTAACTATGGCTACACCTTC. This codes for CATSRDQVNYGYTF. The chain is built from TRBV15 and TRBJ1-2; D is ambiguous. V lost 0 bases, J lost 1 base, and 6 bases lay in between. The length of the CDR3 is 14 residues. Germline V gene sequence: CDR1 LNHNV, CDR2 YYDKDF (reference sequence).

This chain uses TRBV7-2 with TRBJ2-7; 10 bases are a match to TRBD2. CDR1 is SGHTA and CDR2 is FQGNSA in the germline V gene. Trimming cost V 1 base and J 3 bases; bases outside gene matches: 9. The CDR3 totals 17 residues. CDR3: CASSLGRGTSAVYEQYF. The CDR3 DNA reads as TGTGCCAGCAGCTTAGGAAGGGGGACTAGCGCGGTCTACGAGCAGTACTTC.

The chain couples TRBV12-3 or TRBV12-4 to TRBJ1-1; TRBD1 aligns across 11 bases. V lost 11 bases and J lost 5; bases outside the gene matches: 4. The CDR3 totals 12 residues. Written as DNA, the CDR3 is TGTGCCTTGGGGACAGGGGGGACTGAAGCTTTCTTT. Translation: CALGTGGTEAFF.

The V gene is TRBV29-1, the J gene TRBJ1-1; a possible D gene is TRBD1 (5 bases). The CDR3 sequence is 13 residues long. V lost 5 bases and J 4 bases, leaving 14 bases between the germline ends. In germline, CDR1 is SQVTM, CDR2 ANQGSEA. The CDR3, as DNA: TGCAGCGTTACCAGGGTGTTGAGCACTGAAGCTTTCTTT. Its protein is CSVTRVLSTEAFF.

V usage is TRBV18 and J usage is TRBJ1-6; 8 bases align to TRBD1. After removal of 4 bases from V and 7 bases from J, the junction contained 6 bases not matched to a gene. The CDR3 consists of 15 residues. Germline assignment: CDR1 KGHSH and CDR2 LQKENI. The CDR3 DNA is TGTGCCAGCTCACTAGGACAGGGCCGGAATTCACCCCTCCACTTT. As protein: CASSLGQGRNSPLHF.

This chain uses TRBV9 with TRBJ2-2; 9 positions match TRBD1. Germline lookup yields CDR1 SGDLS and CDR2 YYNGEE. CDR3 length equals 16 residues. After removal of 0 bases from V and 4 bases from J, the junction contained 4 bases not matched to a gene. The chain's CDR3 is CASSVAGQGSTGELFF. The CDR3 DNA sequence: TGTGCCAGCAGCGTAGCCGGACAGGGGAGCACCGGGGAGCTGTTTTTT.

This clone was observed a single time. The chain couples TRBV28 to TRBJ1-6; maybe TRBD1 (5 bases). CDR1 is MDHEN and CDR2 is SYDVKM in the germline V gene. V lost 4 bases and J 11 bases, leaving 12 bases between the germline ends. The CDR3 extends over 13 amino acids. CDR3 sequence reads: CASSSDISTPLHF. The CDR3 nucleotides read TGTGCCAGCAGTTCGGACATTTCTACACCCCTCCACTTT.

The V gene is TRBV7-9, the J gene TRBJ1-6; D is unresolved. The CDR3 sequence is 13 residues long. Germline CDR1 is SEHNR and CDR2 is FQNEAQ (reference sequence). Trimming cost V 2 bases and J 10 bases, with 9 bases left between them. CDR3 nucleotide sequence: TGTGCCAGCAGCTTACGGGGAACCTCACCCCTCCACTTT. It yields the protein CASSLRGTSPLHF.

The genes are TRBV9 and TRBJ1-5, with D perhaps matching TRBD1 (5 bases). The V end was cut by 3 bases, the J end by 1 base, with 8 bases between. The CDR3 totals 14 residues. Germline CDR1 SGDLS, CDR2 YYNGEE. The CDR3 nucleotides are TGTGCCAGCAGCGGCCACAGGAGCAATCAGCCCCAGCATTTT. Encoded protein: CASSGHRSNQPQHF. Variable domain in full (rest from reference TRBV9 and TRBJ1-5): DSGVTQTPKHLITATGQRVTLRCSPRSGDLSVYWYQQSLDQGLQFLIQYYNGEERAKGNILERFSAQQFPDLHSELNLSSLELGDSALYFCASSGHRSNQPQHFGDGTRLSIL.

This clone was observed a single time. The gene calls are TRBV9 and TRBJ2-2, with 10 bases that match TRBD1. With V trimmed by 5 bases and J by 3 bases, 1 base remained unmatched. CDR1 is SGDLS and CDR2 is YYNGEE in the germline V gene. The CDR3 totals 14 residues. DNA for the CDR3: TGTGCCAGCAGAGGACAGGGGGACACCGGGGAGCTGTTTTTT. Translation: CASRGQGDTGELFF. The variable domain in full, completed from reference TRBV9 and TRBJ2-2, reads DSGVTQTPKHLITATGQRVTLRCSPRSGDLSVYWYQQSLDQGLQFLIQYYNGEERAKGNILERFSAQQFPDLHSELNLSSLELGDSALYFCASRGQGDTGELFFGEGSRLTVL.

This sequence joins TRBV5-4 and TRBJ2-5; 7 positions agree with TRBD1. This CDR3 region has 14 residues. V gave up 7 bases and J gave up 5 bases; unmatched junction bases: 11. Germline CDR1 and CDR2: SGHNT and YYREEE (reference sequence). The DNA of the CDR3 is TGTGCCAGCGGTCCACAGGGGCGATTGGAGACCCAGTACTTC. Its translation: CASGPQGRLETQYF.

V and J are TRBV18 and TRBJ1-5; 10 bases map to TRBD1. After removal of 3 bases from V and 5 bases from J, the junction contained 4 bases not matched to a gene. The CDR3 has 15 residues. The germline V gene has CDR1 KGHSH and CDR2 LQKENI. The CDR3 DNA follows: TGTGCCAGCTCACCGGGACAGGGGCTAGATCAGCCCCAGCATTTT. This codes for CASSPGQGLDQPQHF.

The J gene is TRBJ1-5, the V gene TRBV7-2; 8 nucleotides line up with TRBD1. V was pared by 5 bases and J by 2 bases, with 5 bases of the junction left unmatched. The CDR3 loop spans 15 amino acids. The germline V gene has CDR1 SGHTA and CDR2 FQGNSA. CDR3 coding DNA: TGTGCCAGCAGCCCTGGACAGGGTGGCAATCAGCCCCAGCATTTT. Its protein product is CASSPGQGGNQPQHF.

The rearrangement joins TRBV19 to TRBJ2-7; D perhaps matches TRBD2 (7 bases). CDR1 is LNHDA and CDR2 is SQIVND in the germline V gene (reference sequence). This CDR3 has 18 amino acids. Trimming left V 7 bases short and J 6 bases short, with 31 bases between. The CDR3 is CASTPFEWGGGSVREQYF. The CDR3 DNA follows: TGTGCCAGTACCCCTTTTGAATGGGGGGGCGGTTCTGTCCGCGAGCAGTACTTC.

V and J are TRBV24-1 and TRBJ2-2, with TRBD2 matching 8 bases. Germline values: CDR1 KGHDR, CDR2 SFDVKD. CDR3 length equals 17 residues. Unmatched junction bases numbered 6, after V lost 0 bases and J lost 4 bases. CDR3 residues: CATSDLQREWGTGELFF. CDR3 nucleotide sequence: TGTGCCACCAGTGATTTGCAGCGGGAGTGGGGCACCGGGGAGCTGTTTTTT.

The CDR3 DNA follows: TGCGCCAGCAGCGACCGGGGCTCTGGGGCCAACGTCCTGACTTTC. Amino acids: CASSDRGSGANVLTF. The chain joins TRBV5-1 to TRBJ2-6; the D gene is possibly TRBD2 (5 bases). V was clipped by 4 bases and J by 0 bases, with 8 bases between them. Germline V lookup: CDR1 SGHRS, CDR2 YFSETQ. The CDR3 loop spans 15 amino acids.

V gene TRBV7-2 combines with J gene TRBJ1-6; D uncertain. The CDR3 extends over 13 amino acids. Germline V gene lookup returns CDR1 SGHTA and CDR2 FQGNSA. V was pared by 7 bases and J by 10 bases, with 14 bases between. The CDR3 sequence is CASTEEIGSPLHF. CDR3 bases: TGTGCCAGCACGGAGGAGATAGGGTCACCCCTCCACTTT.

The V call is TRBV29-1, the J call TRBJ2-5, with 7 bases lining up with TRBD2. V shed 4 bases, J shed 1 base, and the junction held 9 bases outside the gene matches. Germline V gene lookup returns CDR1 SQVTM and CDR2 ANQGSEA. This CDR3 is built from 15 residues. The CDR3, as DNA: TGCAGCGTTGGGTCGGGGCTAGCGGTCCAAGAGACCCAGTACTTC. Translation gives CSVGSGLAVQETQYF.

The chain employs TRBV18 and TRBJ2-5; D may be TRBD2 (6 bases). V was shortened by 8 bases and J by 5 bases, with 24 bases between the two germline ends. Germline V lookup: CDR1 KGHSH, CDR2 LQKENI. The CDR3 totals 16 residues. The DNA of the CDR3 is TGTGCCAGCGTCTCCGCAGCCGCGGGGCCGGCGGAGACCCAGTACTTC. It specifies CASVSAAAGPAETQYF.

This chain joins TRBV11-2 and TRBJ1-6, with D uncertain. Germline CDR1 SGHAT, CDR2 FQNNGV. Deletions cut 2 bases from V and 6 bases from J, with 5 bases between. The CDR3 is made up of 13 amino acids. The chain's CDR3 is CASSLQFNSPLHF. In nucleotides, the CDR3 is TGTGCCAGCAGCTTACAGTTTAATTCACCCCTCCACTTT.

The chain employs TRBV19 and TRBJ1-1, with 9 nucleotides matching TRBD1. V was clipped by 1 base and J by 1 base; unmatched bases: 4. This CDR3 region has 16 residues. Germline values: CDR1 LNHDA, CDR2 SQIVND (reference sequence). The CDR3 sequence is CASSIGTGARNTEAFF. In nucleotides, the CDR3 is TGTGCCAGTAGTATAGGGACAGGGGCGCGGAACACTGAAGCTTTCTTT.

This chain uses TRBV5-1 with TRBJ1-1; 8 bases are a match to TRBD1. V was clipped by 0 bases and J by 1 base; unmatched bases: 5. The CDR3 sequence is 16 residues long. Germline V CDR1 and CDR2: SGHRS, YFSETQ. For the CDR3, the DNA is TGCGCCAGCAGCTTGGGTAGACAGGGGTCGAACACTGAAGCTTTCTTT. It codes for CASSLGRQGSNTEAFF.

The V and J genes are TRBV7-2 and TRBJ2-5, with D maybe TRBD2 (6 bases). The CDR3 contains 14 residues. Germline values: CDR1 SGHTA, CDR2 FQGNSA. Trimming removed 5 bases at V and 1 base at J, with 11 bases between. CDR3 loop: CASSRGSIQETQYF. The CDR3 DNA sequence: TGTGCCAGCAGCCGGGGGTCCATCCAAGAGACCCAGTACTTC.

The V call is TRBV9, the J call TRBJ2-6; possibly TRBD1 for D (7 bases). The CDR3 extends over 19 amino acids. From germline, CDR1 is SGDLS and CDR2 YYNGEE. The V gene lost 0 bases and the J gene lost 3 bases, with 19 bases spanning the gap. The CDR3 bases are TGTGCCAGCAGCGTAGGTTTAGGCGGCAGGGGGGATGGGGCCAACGTCCTGACTTTC. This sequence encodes CASSVGLGGRGDGANVLTF.

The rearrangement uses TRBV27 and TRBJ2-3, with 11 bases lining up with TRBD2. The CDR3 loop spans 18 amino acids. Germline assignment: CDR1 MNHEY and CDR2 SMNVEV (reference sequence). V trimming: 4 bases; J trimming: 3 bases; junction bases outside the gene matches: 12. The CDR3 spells CASSSSPLLAGGTDTQYF. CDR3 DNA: TGTGCCAGCAGTTCCTCGCCCCTTCTAGCGGGAGGAACAGATACGCAGTATTTT.

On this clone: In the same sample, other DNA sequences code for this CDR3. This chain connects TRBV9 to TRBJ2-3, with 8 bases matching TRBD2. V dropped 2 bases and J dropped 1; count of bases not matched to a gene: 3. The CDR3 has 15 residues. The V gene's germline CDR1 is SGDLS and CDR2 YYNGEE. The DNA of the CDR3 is TGTGCCAGCAGCGTGGCGGGGGGCCGCACAGATACGCAGTATTTT. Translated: CASSVAGGRTDTQYF.